This is a list of T cell receptor beta chains from one sample in a study of early T cells in non-severe SARS-CoV-2 infection. TCRdb independently ran MiXCR on the 5' RACE reads; one entry per CDR3 protein. The data contain 70,000 to 85,000 distinct CDR3 sequences, approximately 13% of them singletons. The sample comprised whole blood. Receptors were obtained from an adult who was a healthcare worker with PCR-confirmed SARS-CoV-2 infection or an uninfected control (not recorded which). The CDR3 runs from the conserved cysteine through the conserved F or W. D genes are given only for firm matches. Not all rows give a size; the values are once, few, many and, for expanded clones, a class.

V gene	D gene	clone size	J gene	CDR3 DNA	CDR3 protein
TRBV24-1	-	few	TRBJ2-2	TGTGCCACCAGTGACCCCGAGGGGGAGCTGTTTTTT	CATSDPEGELFF
TRBV12-3/TRBV12-4	TRBD2	few	TRBJ2-1	TGTGCCAGCAGTTACCTTGGGACTAGCGGCCGCGAGTTCTTC	CASSYLGTSGREFF
TRBV5-6	-	few	TRBJ2-2	TGTGCCAGCAGCTGGGACACTAACACCGGGGAGCTGTTTTTT	CASSWDTNTGELFF
TRBV27	TRBD2	many	TRBJ2-5	TGTGCCAGCAGTTTAGGCCCCCCCACTAGCGGGAGGGAAGAGACCCAGTACTTC	CASSLGPPTSGREETQYF
TRBV5-4	TRBD2	-	TRBJ2-5	TGTGCCAGCAGCTTGCGGACTAGCGGGGAGACCCAGTACTTC	CASSLRTSGETQYF
TRBV12-3/TRBV12-4	-	-	TRBJ1-2	TGTGCCAGCATTTCCTTTGGGTTATTCTCCCATGGCTACACCTTC	CASISFGLFSHGYTF
TRBV6-6	-	-	TRBJ2-7	TGTGCCAGCAGTTACTGGACAACATCCTACGAGCAGTACTTC	CASSYWTTSYEQYF
TRBV7-2	TRBD2	many	TRBJ2-1	TGTGCCAGCAGCCCGACTAGCGGGAGTATATTAGCGGAGCAGTTCTTC	CASSPTSGSILAEQFF
TRBV9	TRBD2	few	TRBJ2-1	TGTGCCAGCAGCCCAGACCTTAGCGGGAGGGTCTCCTACAATGAGCAGTTCTTC	CASSPDLSGRVSYNEQFF
TRBV5-1	-	few	TRBJ2-6	TGCGCCAGCAGCTTTATCGGAGTATCTCTGGGGCGGGCCAACGTCCTGACTTTC	CASSFIGVSLGRANVLTF
TRBV7-2	-	few	TRBJ2-1	TGTGCCAGCAGCTTAGGGGGGACCACCTACAATGAGCAGTTCTTC	CASSLGGTTYNEQFF
TRBV6-2/TRBV6-3	-	few	TRBJ1-5	TGTGCCAGCAGTTACGTAACGGGGGGACTCTCGAGTCCCCAGCATTTT	CASSYVTGGLSSPQHF
TRBV7-8	-	-	TRBJ1-5	TGTGCCAGCAGCTTAGACAGGGAGAGATCTACCGGCAATCAGCCCCAGCATTTT	CASSLDRERSTGNQPQHF
TRBV5-6	TRBD2	-	TRBJ2-3	TGTGCCAGCAGCCTAGGGACTAGCGGGAGGAGCACAGATACGCAGTATTTT	CASSLGTSGRSTDTQYF
TRBV7-9	-	-	TRBJ1-2	TGTGCCAGCAGCGTACTCCAAACCTATGGCTACACCTTC	CASSVLQTYGYTF
TRBV6-5	-	many	TRBJ2-2	TGTGCCAGCAGATCCCACACCGGGGAGCTGTTTTTT	CASRSHTGELFF
TRBV27	TRBD1	few	TRBJ2-7	TGTGCCAGCAGACGGTTCCGACAGGGTGTCAACGAGCAGTACTTC	CASRRFRQGVNEQYF